Listed here is a single T cell receptor beta chain. Its antigen specificity is not known. Base qualities were left out, and no much larger clone turns up one base away. In the prospective study, participants were about 18 to 89 years old, resided in about two dozen geographic areas of the United States, and were enrolled through a virtual design. In the prospective study, participants were assigned to cohorts based on the clinical history participants reported in a screening survey and a study questionnaire. In the prospective study, whole blood, serum and a nasopharyngeal or oropharyngeal swab were collected from each participant by mobile phlebotomists. Participants in the prospective study had the option to provide additional blood draws and questionnaires over an approximately two-month period. Before DNA extraction, prospective study blood samples were shipped either frozen or at room temperature.

TCRbeta CDR3 regions were amplified from genomic DNA by means of the immunoSEQ Assay, a bias-controlled multiplex PCR. The original pipeline was this. Within the assay, amplification of reference gene primers was used to estimate how many nucleated cells each sample contained. To quantify the absolute abundance of each unique TCRbeta CDR3 rearrangement, sequence reads were collapsed and filtered. For each sample, productive Simpson clonality was calculated as the square root of Simpson's diversity index across productive rearrangements. This immuneACCESS table, as held by TCRdb, lists in-frame sequences with V and J called but not all clones. Of the missing ones, under half trace to an unresolved V gene in checked studies; the others have no known cause. That table gives V, J and clone size, and the DNA gave D and trimming. The table for this sample lists about 230,000 clones; roughly 86% of them were counted only once. Of the sample, about 4% falls within the top ten clones.

The CDR3 has 16 amino acids, counting the end cysteine and phenylalanine. The only DNA kept is the CDR3, 48 bases in frame from the first base. As encoded in the germline V gene, CDR1 is MGHRA while CDR2 is YSYEKL. Trimmed from V: 1 base; trimmed from J: 4 bases; junction bases lacking a gene match: 3. This specimen belongs to a study of blood T cell repertoires in COVID-19 (dated by TCRdb to about 2020). The study in broad terms: The collaborator samples originated in the United States, Italy and Spain and spanned the acute and convalescent phases of COVID-19. The samples were drawn from two sources: the first 160 participants of the ongoing ImmuneRACE study, and 1,254 subjects contributed by 6 global collaborators. Sample metadata almost always included a de-identified subject ID, COVID-19 status, age in years and sex. HLA class I and class II types, where available, came from metadata supplied by the sample provider rather than from assay-based typing. Subjects who had been exposed to COVID-19, were actively infected with it, or had recovered from it provided the deeply sampled blood TCRbeta repertoires that made up the dataset. The repertoires were released in a freely available public database meant as a resource for research on the immune response to SARS-CoV-2. The material from the prospective study consisted of cDNA or gDNA derived from T cells, B-cell-depleted T cells, or PBMCs.

What the work shows at the level of the full study, not this receptor alone: How much clinical and demographic metadata was included differed by source and by participant, and the metadata was provided uncurated.

The sequence was collected from a woman aged 25 to 39 with acute COVID-19. The sample comprised PBMCs or T cells enriched from blood (not recorded which). Recombination joined TRBV4-1 with TRBJ2-3, with TRBD2 matching 12 junction bases. The CDR3 is CASSQASGGAPDTQYF. The sequenced DNA: TGCGCCAGCAGCCAAGCTAGCGGGGGGGCCCCAGATACGCAGTATTTT.